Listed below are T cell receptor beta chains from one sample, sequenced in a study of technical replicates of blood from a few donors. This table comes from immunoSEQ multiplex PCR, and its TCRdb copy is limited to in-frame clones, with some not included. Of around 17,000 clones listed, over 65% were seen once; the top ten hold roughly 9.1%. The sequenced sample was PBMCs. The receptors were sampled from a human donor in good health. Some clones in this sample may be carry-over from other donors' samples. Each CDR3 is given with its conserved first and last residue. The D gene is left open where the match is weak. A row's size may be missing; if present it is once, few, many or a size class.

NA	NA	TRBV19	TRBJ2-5	CASSILSGETQYF	TGTGCCAGTAGTATACTCTCGGGGGAGACCCAGTACTTC
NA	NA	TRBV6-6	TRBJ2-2	CASNHQGGELFF	TGTGCCAGCAACCACCAGGGTGGGGAGCTGTTTTTT
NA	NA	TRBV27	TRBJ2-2	CASSFRGMDTGELFF	TGTGCCAGCAGTTTTCGGGGAATGGACACCGGGGAGCTGTTTTTT
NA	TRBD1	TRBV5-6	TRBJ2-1	CASSQGQEQTTYNEQFF	TGTGCCAGCAGCCAGGGACAGGAGCAAACTACCTACAATGAGCAGTTCTTC
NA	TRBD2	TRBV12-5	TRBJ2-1	CASGPRLAGGSYNEQFF	TGTGCTAGTGGTCCCCGTTTAGCGGGAGGCTCCTACAATGAGCAGTTCTTC
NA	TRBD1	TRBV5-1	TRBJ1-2	CASSEDRELNYGYTF	TGCGCCAGCAGCGAAGACAGGGAGCTGAACTATGGCTACACCTTC
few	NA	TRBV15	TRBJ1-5	CATSRDSLSTRPQHF	TGTGCCACCAGCAGAGATAGCCTCTCAACAAGGCCCCAGCATTTT
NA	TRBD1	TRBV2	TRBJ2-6	CASTHRTGATTGANVLTF	TGTGCCAGCACCCACCGGACAGGAGCGACGACTGGGGCCAACGTCCTGACTTTC
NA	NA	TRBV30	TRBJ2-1	CAWSARGIEQFF	TGTGCCTGGAGTGCCCGGGGAATTGAGCAGTTCTTC
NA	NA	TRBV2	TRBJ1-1	CASSQDSNTEAFF	TGTGCCAGCAGTCAGGACAGTAACACTGAAGCTTTCTTT
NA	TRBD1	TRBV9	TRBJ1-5	CASSKGQGIVGQPQHF	TGTGCCAGCAGCAAGGGACAGGGGATAGTCGGGCAGCCCCAGCATTTT
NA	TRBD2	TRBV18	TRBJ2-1	CASSSGGGDEQFF	TGTGCCAGCTCATCCGGCGGGGGGGATGAGCAGTTCTTC
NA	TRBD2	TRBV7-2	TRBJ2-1	CASSRGTSGYNEQFF	TGTGCCAGCAGCCGTGGGACTAGCGGCTACAATGAGCAGTTCTTC
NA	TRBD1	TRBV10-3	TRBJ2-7	CATARDRGLNEQYF	TGTGCCACTGCACGAGACAGGGGGCTCAACGAGCAGTACTTC
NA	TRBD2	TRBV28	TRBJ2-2	CASRYEGGRRDTGELFF	TGTGCCAGCAGATATGAGGGAGGGCGGAGGGACACCGGGGAGCTGTTTTTT
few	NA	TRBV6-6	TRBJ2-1	CASGQGINEQFF	TGTGCCAGCGGGCAGGGGATCAATGAGCAGTTCTTC
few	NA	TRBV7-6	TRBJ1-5	CASSVNSNQPQHF	TGTGCCAGCAGCGTAAATAGCAATCAGCCCCAGCATTTT
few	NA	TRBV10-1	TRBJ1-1	CASSESSNTEAFF	TGCGCCAGCAGTGAGTCCTCGAACACTGAAGCTTTCTTT
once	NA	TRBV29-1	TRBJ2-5	CSVEVEEETQYF	TGCAGCGTTGAAGTGGAGGAAGAGACCCAGTACTTC
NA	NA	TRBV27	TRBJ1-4	CASSLVTTARNNEKLFF	TGTGCCAGCAGTTTGGTGACGACAGCCCGGAATAATGAAAAACTGTTTTTT
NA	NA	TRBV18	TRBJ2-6	CASSPTFVGAGANVLTF	TGTGCCAGCTCCCCTACCTTTGTGGGAGCTGGGGCCAACGTCCTGACTTTC
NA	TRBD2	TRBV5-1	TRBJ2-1	CASSLRLLAGSYNEQFF	TGCGCCAGCAGCTTGCGACTACTAGCGGGAAGTTACAATGAGCAGTTCTTC
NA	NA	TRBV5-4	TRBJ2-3	CASSFTQSTDTQYF	TGTGCCAGCAGCTTCACTCAAAGCACAGATACGCAGTATTTT
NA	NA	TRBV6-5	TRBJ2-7	CASSYTGYEQYF	TGTGCCAGCAGTTACACTGGCTACGAGCAGTACTTC
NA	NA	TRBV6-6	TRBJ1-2	CASSYSGRGDYGYTF	TGTGCCAGCAGTTACTCAGGCAGGGGTGACTATGGCTACACCTTC
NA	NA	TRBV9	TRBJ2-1	CASSPQGIAGEYNEQFF	TGTGCCAGCAGCCCCCAGGGGATCGCGGGGGAGTACAATGAGCAGTTCTTC
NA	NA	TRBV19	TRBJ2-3	CASSIGATDTQYF	TGTGCCAGTAGTATAGGAGCAACAGATACGCAGTATTTT
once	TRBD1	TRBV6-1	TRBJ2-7	CASSEVTGSSYEQYF	TGTGCCAGCAGTGAAGTGACAGGGTCCTCCTACGAGCAGTACTTC
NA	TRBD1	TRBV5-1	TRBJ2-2	CASSIGTANTGELFF	TGCGCCAGCAGCATAGGGACAGCTAACACCGGGGAGCTGTTTTTT
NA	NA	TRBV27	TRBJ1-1	CASKRSSSEAFF	TGTGCCAGCAAGCGAAGTTCCTCTGAAGCTTTCTTT
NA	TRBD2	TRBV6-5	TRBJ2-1	CASSRGLDNEQFF	TGTGCCAGCAGTCGTGGACTAGACAATGAGCAGTTCTTC
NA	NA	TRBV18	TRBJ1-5	CASSPPQATTEPQHF	TGTGCCAGCTCACCGCCCCAAGCCACCACCGAGCCCCAGCATTTT
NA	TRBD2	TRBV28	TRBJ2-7	CASSPRAGKLYEQYF	TGTGCCAGCAGCCCTCGAGCGGGAAAGCTCTACGAGCAGTACTTC
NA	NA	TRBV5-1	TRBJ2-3	CASSTLSTDTQYF	TGCGCCAGCAGCACTCTTAGCACAGATACGCAGTATTTT
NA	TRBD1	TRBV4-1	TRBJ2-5	CASSLTGGETQYF	TGCGCCAGCAGCCTCACAGGGGGTGAGACCCAGTACTTC
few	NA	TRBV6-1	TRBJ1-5	CASSGEGQPQHF	TGTGCCAGCAGTGGGGAGGGGCAGCCCCAGCATTTT
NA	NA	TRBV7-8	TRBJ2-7	CASSYPTQVGTGRDWSSYEQYF	TGTGCCAGCAGCTACCCCACCCAGGTGGGAACCGGCAGGGACTGGAGCTCCTACGAGCAGTACTTC
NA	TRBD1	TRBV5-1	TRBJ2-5	CASTTGIGETQYF	TGCGCCAGCACGACAGGGATTGGAGAGACCCAGTACTTC
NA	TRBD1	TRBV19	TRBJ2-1	CASSIRGSGRDEQFF	TGTGCCAGTAGTATCAGGGGGAGTGGGCGTGATGAGCAGTTCTTC
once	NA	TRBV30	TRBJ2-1	CAWSLTQGWGFF	TGTGCCTGGAGCTTGACTCAGGGGTGGGGGTTCTTC
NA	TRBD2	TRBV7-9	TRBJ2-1	CASSRTSGYNEQFF	TGTGCCAGCAGCCGGACTAGCGGTTACAATGAGCAGTTCTTC
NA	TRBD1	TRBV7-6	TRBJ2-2	CASSPQGANTGELFF	TGTGCCAGCAGCCCTCAGGGGGCGAACACCGGGGAGCTGTTTTTT
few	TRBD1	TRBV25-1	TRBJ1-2	CASSETGAWTGHGYTF	TGTGCCAGCAGTGAAACAGGGGCATGGACCGGGCATGGCTACACCTTC
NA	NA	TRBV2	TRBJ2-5	CASSERSETQYF	TGTGCCAGCAGTGAGAGGTCAGAGACCCAGTACTTC
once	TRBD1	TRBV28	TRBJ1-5	CASSYRGAQPQHF	TGTGCCAGCAGTTACAGGGGGGCGCAGCCCCAGCATTTT
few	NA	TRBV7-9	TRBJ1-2	CASSRAVMTVYGYTF	TGTGCCAGCAGCCGAGCCGTCATGACAGTCTATGGCTACACCTTC
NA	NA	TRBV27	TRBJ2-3	CATSAEELDTQYF	TGTGCCACCTCCGCCGAGGAGTTAGATACGCAGTATTTT
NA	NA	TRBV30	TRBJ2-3	CASSDTYTDTQYF	TGTGCCTCCTCAGACACCTACACAGATACGCAGTATTTT
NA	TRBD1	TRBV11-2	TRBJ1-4	CASSLGQGATNEKLFF	TGTGCCAGCAGCCTAGGACAGGGCGCAACTAATGAAAAACTGTTTTTT
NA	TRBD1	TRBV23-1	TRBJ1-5	CASSPPTDRGLGPGNQPQHF	TGCGCCAGCAGTCCCCCGACCGACAGGGGGCTGGGGCCGGGCAATCAGCCCCAGCATTTT
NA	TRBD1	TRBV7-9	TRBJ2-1	CASTDRDEQFF	TGTGCCAGCACCGACAGGGATGAGCAGTTCTTC
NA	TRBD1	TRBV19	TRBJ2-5	CASSIGVGTGGAVFQETQYF	TGTGCCAGTAGTATTGGTGTAGGAACAGGGGGCGCGGTGTTCCAAGAGACCCAGTACTTC
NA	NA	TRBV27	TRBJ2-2	CASGALRANTGELFF	TGTGCCAGCGGGGCTCTTCGTGCGAACACCGGGGAGCTGTTTTTT
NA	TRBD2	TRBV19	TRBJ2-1	CASNPAGTSFGEQFF	TGTGCCAGTAACCCTGCCGGGACTAGTTTTGGTGAGCAGTTCTTC
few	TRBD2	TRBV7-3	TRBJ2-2	CASSPGLAGVIGELFF	TGTGCCAGCAGCCCCGGACTAGCGGGAGTTATCGGGGAGCTGTTTTTT
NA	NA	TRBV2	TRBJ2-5	CASSEATVQETQYF	TGTGCCAGCAGTGAAGCGACAGTCCAAGAGACCCAGTACTTC